This T cell receptor beta chain was captured in a study of shared clonotypes between healthy human individuals. The CDR3 has 14 residues. Germline-derived CDR1 and CDR2 are SNHLY and FYNNEI. Trimming left V 5 bases short and J 6 bases short, with 15 bases between. How the authors handled the data: As immunoSEQ supplied junction-only sequences (without quality scores), filtering differed. TCRdb's copy holds only in-frame clones and misses some; the assay was immunoSEQ multiplex PCR. V, J and clone size derive from that table, while D and trimming were established from the DNA sequence. This sample has 2,500,000 or so clones; approximately 93% occur once, and the top ten carry approximately 0.36%. This clone was seen once.

Sequencing was carried out using naive CD4+ T cells from PBMCs. Noted subset: CD45RA+ positively selected. The chain combines TRBV2 with TRBJ2-3; D may be TRBD2 (6 bases). The clonotype originates from a man aged 18 to 35 in good health. Some clones in this sample may be carry-over from other donors' samples. The CDR3 bases are TGTGCCAGCAGTACAGGCCCCCGGGGGGATACGCAGTATTTT. Translation: CASSTGPRGDTQYF.